This entry describes one T cell receptor beta chain. These data come from a study of blood T cell repertoires in COVID-19. Study at large: PBMCs, B-cell-depleted T cells, or T cells provided the cDNA or gDNA that made up the material.

Authors' methods: Amplification with reference gene primers provided the estimates of nucleated cell counts. Method: immunoSEQ multiplex PCR; TCRdb's copy keeps in-frame clones and lacks some. V, J and clone size derive from that table, while D and trimming were established from the DNA sequence. The sample includes under 300,000 clones, roughly 83% of them seen just once. The clonotype comes from a man older than 75 with acute or convalescent COVID-19. The sequencing sample was made of peripheral blood.

CDR3 loop: CAISADRGYEQYF. CDR3 nucleotides: TGTGCCATCAGTGCGGACAGGGGCTACGAGCAGTACTTC. The chain carries TRBV10-3 and TRBJ2-7, with 9 bases aligning to TRBD1. V lost 4 bases, J lost 3 bases, and 1 base stayed unmatched. Germline values: CDR1 ENHRY, CDR2 SYGVKD. The CDR3 is made up of 13 amino acids.